Presented here are 18 T cell receptor beta chains from one specimen sequenced in a study of T cells in tuberculosis. Assay used: immunoSEQ multiplex PCR; TCRdb lists only in-frame clones, some missing. The sample lists 40,000 to 45,000 clones, nearly 95% seen once, with less than 8.5% in the top ten. The sample comprised PBMCs. These receptors were collected from a donor between 5 and 29 years old with latent tuberculosis or without tuberculosis infection.

Concerning this clone itself: This sample also contains other DNA sequences that code for the same CDR3. The V gene is TRBV30, the J gene TRBJ2-1; 9 bases map to TRBD2. V trimming: 3 bases; J trimming: 5 bases; junction bases outside the gene matches: 5. This CDR3 region has 14 residues. The V gene's germline CDR1 is GTSNPN and CDR2 SVGIG (reference sequence). CDR3 nucleotide sequence: TGTGCCTGGAGGGGGGCGGGGGGGGACAATGAGCAGTTCTTC. It translates to CAWRGAGGDNEQFF.

The gene calls are TRBV5-8 and TRBJ2-7, with D maybe TRBD1 (6 bases). Trimming took off 0 bases at V and 0 bases at J, with 13 bases between the two ends. Germline loops: CDR1 SGHTS, CDR2 YDEGEE. The CDR3 totals 16 residues. The CDR3 spells CASSLVIQGSSYEQYF. DNA of the CDR3: TGTGCCAGCAGCTTGGTAATCCAGGGGTCCTCCTACGAGCAGTACTTC.

The chain links TRBV4-1 to TRBJ2-7, with 8 bases that match TRBD1. There are 14 residues in the CDR3. The ends lost 4 bases at V and 2 bases at J; junction bases unmatched: 4. Germline V gene sequence: CDR1 MGHRA, CDR2 YSYEKL. CDR3 sequence reads: CASSLQGGAYEQYF. CDR3 in DNA: TGCGCCAGCAGCCTACAGGGGGGAGCCTACGAGCAGTACTTC.

The chain is built from TRBV7-9 and TRBJ2-7; D unclear. V dropped 6 bases and J dropped 7 bases, with 19 bases sitting between them. Germline V gene data show CDR1 as SEHNR and CDR2 as FQNEAQ (reference sequence). This CDR3 is built from 14 residues. CDR3: CASRQFLGSDEQYF. CDR3 DNA: TGTGCCAGCAGGCAATTTCTCGGGTCGGATGAGCAGTACTTC.

The CDR3 DNA reads TGTGCCAGCAGTGGTAGGGACAGAAACACTGAAGCTTTCTTT. Protein: CASSGRDRNTEAFF. The chain recombines TRBV2 with TRBJ1-1, with 7 nucleotides matching TRBD1. CDR1 is SNHLY, CDR2 FYNNEI, per germline. This CDR3 is 14 amino acids long. V lost 4 bases, J lost 2 bases, and 4 bases stayed unmatched.

Only a few counts were recorded for this clone. The rearrangement uses TRBV2 and TRBJ1-6; D ambiguous. Germline-derived CDR1 and CDR2 are SNHLY and FYNNEI. The CDR3 consists of 11 residues. V lost 7 bases and J lost 8, with 6 bases in between. CDR3 region: CASMRDSPLHF. CDR3 DNA: TGTGCCAGCATGAGGGATTCACCCCTCCACTTT.

The chain joins TRBV29-1 to TRBJ1-5; D call uncertain. The CDR3 has 17 amino acids. The germline V gene has CDR1 SQVTM and CDR2 ANQGSEA. Deletions cut 0 bases from V and 5 bases from J, with 20 bases between. CDR3: CSVEDQYLERIYQPQHF. CDR3 DNA: TGCAGCGTTGAAGATCAATATTTGGAGAGGATTTATCAGCCCCAGCATTTT.

This clone has just one count. V and J are TRBV9 and TRBJ1-2; 8 positions match TRBD1. The V and J ends lost 3 bases and 7 bases, in that order; junction bases with no gene match: 8. Germline V gene sequence: CDR1 SGDLS, CDR2 YYNGEE. This CDR3 region has 14 residues. The DNA of the CDR3 is TGTGCCAGCAGCGAGACAGGGGATCTCGGTGGCTACACCTTC. Translation gives CASSETGDLGGYTF. The full variable domain, in which reference TRBV9 and TRBJ1-2 provide the parts outside the CDR3, is DSGVTQTPKHLITATGQRVTLRCSPRSGDLSVYWYQQSLDQGLQFLIQYYNGEERAKGNILERFSAQQFPDLHSELNLSSLELGDSALYFCASSETGDLGGYTFGSGTRLTVV.

The rearrangement joins TRBV5-3 to TRBJ1-4, with 8 bases that match TRBD1. TRBV5-3 is designated an ORF whose function remains uncertain. The CDR3 loop spans 15 amino acids. J gave up 4 bases and V 4 bases, and 6 bases lay outside the gene matches. CDR3 nucleotide sequence: TGTGCCAGAAGCCCCCGGACAGGGAATAATGAAAAACTGTTTTTT. Amino acids: CARSPRTGNNEKLFF.

The sample holds one count of this clone. This chain joins TRBV6-6 and TRBJ1-5; TRBD1 agrees at 8 bases. Trimming removed 0 bases from V and 4 bases from J; junction bases left unmatched: 5. CDR3 length: 16 amino acids. Germline V CDR1 and CDR2: MNHNY, SVGAGI (reference sequence). The CDR3 DNA sequence: TGTGCCAGCAGTTACTCCCGACAGGGGCGAAATCAGCCCCAGCATTTT. As protein: CASSYSRQGRNQPQHF.

The J gene is TRBJ2-7, the V gene TRBV5-1; TRBD2 matches at 11 bases. CDR3 length: 12 residues. Per germline, CDR1 SGHRS and CDR2 YFSETQ. Losses at the gene ends were 4 bases for V and 11 bases for J; bases not matched to a gene: 5. The chain's CDR3 is CASSPTSGMKYF. The CDR3 DNA follows: TGCGCCAGCAGCCCGACTAGCGGGATGAAGTACTTC.

The chain is built from TRBV14 and TRBJ2-3, with D maybe TRBD2 (5 bases). There are 16 residues in the CDR3. The germline V and J ends were trimmed by 4 bases and 1 base, with 15 bases remaining between them. CDR1 is SGHDN, CDR2 FVKESK, per germline. DNA for the CDR3: TGTGCCAGCAGCCTGCCGGGGTTGTTGGGCACAGATACGCAGTATTTT. This encodes CASSLPGLLGTDTQYF. The entire variable domain, with the rest obtained from reference TRBV14 and TRBJ2-3, is as follows: EAGVTQFPSHSVIEKGQTVTLRCDPISGHDNLYWYRRVMGKEIKFLLHFVKESKQDESGMPNNRFLAERTGGTYSTLKVQPAELEDSGVYFCASSLPGLLGTDTQYFGPGTRLTVL.

The gene calls are TRBV2 and TRBJ2-7; D is ambiguous. CDR1 is SNHLY, CDR2 FYNNEI, per germline. The V end lost 7 bases, the J end lost 0 bases, and 10 bases lay between the germline ends. The CDR3 totals 13 residues. CDR3 in amino acids: CASKQTTSYEQYF. The DNA of the CDR3 is TGTGCCAGCAAACAAACAACCTCCTACGAGCAGTACTTC.

The J gene is TRBJ1-6, the V gene TRBV30; D is perhaps TRBD1 (6 bases). Germline V CDR1 and CDR2: GTSNPN, SVGIG (reference sequence). CDR3 size: 12 residues. The V end was cut by 7 bases, the J end by 6 bases, with 10 bases between. The CDR3 region is CAYSRGNSPLHF. The DNA of the CDR3 is TGTGCCTATTCCAGGGGTAATTCACCCCTCCACTTT. Filled out from reference TRBV30 and TRBJ1-6, the complete variable domain reads SQTIHQWPATLVQPVGSPLSLECTVEGTSNPNLYWYRQAAGRGLQLLFYSVGIGQISSEVPQNLSASRPQDRQFILSSKKLLLSDSGFYLCAYSRGNSPLHFGNGTRLTVT.

This clone was detected only once. The chain combines TRBV6-4 with TRBJ2-3; D unresolved. CDR1 and CDR2 from the germline V gene are MRHNA and SNTAGT. CDR3 length: 15 residues. The germline V and J ends were trimmed by 2 bases and 0 bases, with 9 bases remaining between them. In nucleotides, the CDR3 is TGTGCCAGCAGTGACGGCGGATCTAGCACAGATACGCAGTATTTT. This translates into CASSDGGSSTDTQYF.

The V and J genes are TRBV13 and TRBJ1-2; 7 bases match TRBD1. The CDR3 has 15 residues. The J segment lost 4 bases and the V segment lost 4 bases, leaving 9 bases of the junction unmatched. Germline lookup yields CDR1 PRHDT and CDR2 FYEKMQ (reference sequence). The CDR3 DNA follows: TGTGCCAGCAGCTCTGGAGACAGGGTGCTCTATGGCTACACCTTC. This encodes CASSSGDRVLYGYTF.

The rearrangement joins TRBV5-6 to TRBJ2-5, with D tentatively TRBD2 (5 bases). Germline V gene lookup returns CDR1 SGHDT and CDR2 YYEEEE. V was trimmed by 4 bases and J by 1 base, leaving 20 bases between them. The CDR3 spans 17 residues. The CDR3, as DNA: TGTGCCAGCAGCGCGGGCCTCAGAGCGCAACTCCAAGAGACCCAGTACTTC. Translating it yields CASSAGLRAQLQETQYF.

V usage is TRBV2 and J usage is TRBJ2-7; TRBD1 is a possible D gene (5 bases). The germline V gene encodes CDR1 SNHLY and CDR2 FYNNEI. V was cut by 1 base and J by 1 base, with 20 bases left in between. The CDR3 loop spans 18 amino acids. The CDR3 here is CASSEGGWTLKTSYEQYF. The CDR3 region has the DNA TGTGCCAGCAGTGAAGGGGGTTGGACACTTAAAACTTCCTACGAGCAGTACTTC.